Shown below are 29 T cell receptor beta chains from a single sample sequenced in a study of control samples from healthy donors and cancer patients. The table came from immunoSEQ multiplex PCR; TCRdb's copy has only in-frame clones and leaves some out. The sample carries 130,000 or so clones, 85% to 95% recorded once. Sequencing input: blood. The receptors here all came from a man in his forties in good health.

The rearrangement joins TRBV5-6 to TRBJ2-7; D gene uncertain. The CDR3 contains 13 residues. In germline, CDR1 is SGHDT, CDR2 YYEEEE. Deletions cut 0 bases from V and 2 bases from J, with 6 bases between. The CDR3 nucleotides are TGTGCCAGCAGCTTGGCCGGAACCTACGAGCAGTACTTC. Amino acids: CASSLAGTYEQYF.

The chain recombines TRBV9 with TRBJ2-2; D remains ambiguous. This CDR3 is built from 15 residues. Between the trimmed V and J ends, which lost 3 bases and 6 bases, there was a span of 15 bases. Looked up from germline, CDR1 is SGDLS and CDR2 is YYNGEE. CDR3 sequence (DNA): TGTGCCAGCAGCGCTCCCTCAGATTTCGCCGGGGAGCTGTTTTTT. Protein product: CASSAPSDFAGELFF.

This clone occurred once. The V gene is TRBV5-1, the J gene TRBJ1-5; D unresolved. Germline CDR1 reads SGHRS; CDR2 reads YFSETQ. This CDR3 spans 14 amino acids. V shed 2 bases and J shed 7 bases, with 13 bases lying between them. CDR3 protein: CASSLGGPRQPQHF. The CDR3 DNA sequence: TGCGCCAGCAGCTTAGGAGGGCCGCGGCAGCCCCAGCATTTT.

CDR3 loop: CASSLSTGISGNTIYF. The CDR3 DNA follows: TGTGCCAGCAGCTTAAGTACAGGAATCTCTGGAAACACCATATATTTT. The chain couples TRBV7-3 to TRBJ1-3, with D tentatively TRBD1 (5 bases). There are 16 residues in the CDR3. Germline V gives CDR1 SGHTA, CDR2 FQGTGA. V was shortened by 1 base and J by 0 bases, with 10 bases between the two germline ends.

The rearrangement uses TRBV29-1 and TRBJ1-1; tentatively, D is TRBD1 (5 bases). V was clipped by 8 bases and J by 2 bases, with 9 bases between them. The CDR3 runs 11 residues. Per the germline V gene, CDR1 is SQVTM and CDR2 is ANQGSEA. CDR3 coding DNA: TGCAGCTTACAGGTCAACACTGAAGCTTTCTTT. This gives the protein CSLQVNTEAFF.

The V call is TRBV5-4, the J call TRBJ1-2; 9 bases agree with TRBD1. V gave up 1 base and J gave up 4 bases; unmatched junction bases: 8. Germline CDR1 SGHNT, CDR2 YYREEE (reference sequence). The CDR3 sequence is 16 residues long. For the CDR3, the DNA is TGTGCCAGCAGCTTGACAGGGGGCCTTGCCCGCTATGGCTACACCTTC. Translation: CASSLTGGLARYGYTF.

Only one count was recorded for this clone. The gene calls are TRBV7-9 and TRBJ1-1; 9 bases are shared with TRBD1. Trimming at V came to 4 bases and at J to 2 bases, leaving 14 bases not matched to a gene. The V gene's germline CDR1 is SEHNR and CDR2 FQNEAQ (reference sequence). The CDR3 has 18 residues. CDR3 in amino acids: CASSSSRDRVGINTEAFF. CDR3 in DNA: TGTGCCAGCAGCTCGTCCCGGGACAGGGTAGGGATCAACACTGAAGCTTTCTTT.

The chain joins TRBV27 to TRBJ2-7, with D perhaps matching TRBD2 (5 bases). V lost 5 bases, J lost 3 bases, and 17 bases lay in between. Germline values: CDR1 MNHEY, CDR2 SMNVEV (reference sequence). The CDR3 covers 15 residues. CDR3: CASSPRFGGGYEQYF. The CDR3 nucleotides are TGTGCCAGCAGTCCCAGGTTCGGCGGAGGCTACGAGCAGTACTTC.

The V and J genes are TRBV5-6 and TRBJ1-1, with D possibly TRBD1 on 5 matching bases. Per germline, CDR1 SGHDT and CDR2 YYEEEE. The CDR3 is 15 amino acids. With 6 bases removed from V and 1 base from J, the gap between germline ends came to 16 bases. The CDR3 nucleotides are TGTGCCAGCACCATGGTCGGGGGATCGAACACTGAAGCTTTCTTT. Translation: CASTMVGGSNTEAFF. Filled out from reference TRBV5-6 and TRBJ1-1, the complete variable domain reads DAGVTQSPTHLIKTRGQQVTLRCSPKSGHDTVSWYQQALGQGPQFIFQYYEEEERQRGNFPDRFSGHQFPNYSSELNVNALLLGDSALYLCASTMVGGSNTEAFFGQGTRLTVV.

The gene calls are TRBV30 and TRBJ2-7; the D is unclear. The V gene lost 0 bases and the J gene lost 1 base, with 1 base spanning the gap. The germline CDR1 and CDR2 sequences are GTSNPN and SVGIG (reference sequence). This CDR3 comprises 11 residues. In nucleotides, the CDR3 is TGTGCCTGGAGTGTATCCTACGAGCAGTACTTC. This codes for CAWSVSYEQYF.

For this clone: An end of the junction differs from the germline gene, which may be a read error. J is TRBJ2-1 and V is TRBV7-2, with 7 bases identical to TRBD1. The CDR3 length is 14 residues. The germline V gene has CDR1 SGHTA and CDR2 FQGNSA. The CDR3 loop is CASRGTASNNEQFF. CDR3 sequence (DNA): TGTGCCAGCAGAGGGACAGCCTCCAACAATGAGCAGTTCTTC.

The genes are TRBV4-1 and TRBJ2-7, with unresolved D. Germline values: CDR1 MGHRA, CDR2 YSYEKL. The CDR3 loop spans 13 amino acids. Trimming removed 1 base from V and 3 bases from J, with 7 bases in between. CDR3 nucleotide sequence: TGCGCCAGCAGCCAAGGGGTTTACTACGAGCAGTACTTC. The encoded protein is CASSQGVYYEQYF.

This clone was detected once. This sequence joins TRBV11-2 and TRBJ1-4; no clear D. V gave up 1 base and J gave up 5 bases, with 11 bases separating them. The CDR3 sequence is 15 residues long. CDR1 is SGHAT and CDR2 is FQNNGV in the germline V gene. The CDR3: CASSLGVRGNEKLFF. In nucleotides, the CDR3 is TGTGCCAGCAGCTTAGGGGTGCGCGGGAATGAAAAACTGTTTTTT.

The sample holds one count of this clone. This sequence joins TRBV24-1 and TRBJ1-5; D remains unclear. The CDR3 contains 14 residues. Germline CDR1 and CDR2: KGHDR and SFDVKD. Trimming left V 3 bases short and J 0 bases short, with 5 bases between. CDR3 nucleotides: TGTGCCACCAGTGATAAATATAGCAATCAGCCCCAGCATTTT. It codes for CATSDKYSNQPQHF.

J is TRBJ2-3 and V is TRBV27, with D possibly matching TRBD1 (6 bases). Germline V CDR1 and CDR2: MNHEY, SMNVEV (reference sequence). V was clipped by 7 bases and J by 1 base, with 15 bases between them. This CDR3 has 15 residues. DNA for the CDR3: TGTGCCAGCACTTCCCTCGGGACACGCACAGATACGCAGTATTTT. It encodes CASTSLGTRTDTQYF.

This rearrangement joins TRBV28 to TRBJ1-6; no clear D gene. The V and J ends lost 3 bases and 8 bases respectively, with 5 bases between them. Germline-derived CDR1 and CDR2 are MDHEN and SYDVKM. There are 12 residues in the CDR3. CDR3: CASSFDYSPLHF. The CDR3 bases are TGTGCCAGCAGTTTCGATTATTCACCCCTCCACTTT. The variable domain in full, completed from reference TRBV28 and TRBJ1-6, reads DVKVTQSSRYLVKRTGEKVFLECVQDMDHENMFWYRQDPGLGLRLIYFSYDVKMKEKGDIPEGYSVSREKKERFSLILESASTNQTSMYLCASSFDYSPLHFGNGTRLTVT.

The chain recombines TRBV9 with TRBJ2-2; unclear D gene. This CDR3 comprises 13 residues. Trimming shortened V by 0 bases and J by 4 bases, and 4 bases separated the two germline ends. CDR1 SGDLS and CDR2 YYNGEE come from the germline V gene. The CDR3 DNA follows: TGTGCCAGCAGCGTAGACGGCACCGGGGAGCTGTTTTTT. It specifies CASSVDGTGELFF.

The V gene is TRBV28, the J gene TRBJ1-1; D is unclear. The ends were cut back, 3 bases at V and 10 bases at J, with 12 bases in the middle. Looked up from germline, CDR1 is MDHEN and CDR2 is SYDVKM. The CDR3 is 12 residues long. This CDR3 is CASSLGPSGAFF. CDR3 nucleotide sequence: TGTGCCAGCAGTTTGGGCCCGTCCGGAGCTTTCTTT.

The chain couples TRBV12-5 to TRBJ2-3; D unclear. The V end lost 0 bases, the J end lost 1 base, and 8 bases lay between the germline ends. Germline CDR1 and CDR2: LGHNT and FRNRAP. The CDR3 consists of 15 residues. The CDR3 DNA is TGTGCTAGTGGTTTGGTACGGCCAGGCACAGATACGCAGTATTTT. It yields the protein CASGLVRPGTDTQYF.

In this sample, this clone turned up once. The rearrangement uses TRBV21-1 and TRBJ2-1. TRBV21-1 is noted as a pseudogene. The CDR3 is 16 residues long. CDR3 bases: TGTGCCAGCAGCAAAGGGGGGACCCCCTTTGACAATGAGCAGTTCTTC. It codes for CASSKGGTPFDNEQFF.

The chain carries TRBV30 and TRBJ1-4; the D is unclear. CDR3 length: 16 amino acids. The germline V and J ends were trimmed by 0 bases and 7 bases, with 18 bases remaining between them. CDR1 is GTSNPN, CDR2 SVGIG, per germline (reference sequence). As DNA, the CDR3 is TGTGCCTGGAGTGTCTCCTTTTCGGGCTTGGGTGAAAAACTGTTTTTT. Translation: CAWSVSFSGLGEKLFF. The full variable domain, rest sourced from reference TRBV30 and TRBJ1-4, is SQTIHQWPATLVQPVGSPLSLECTVEGTSNPNLYWYRQAAGRGLQLLFYSVGIGQISSEVPQNLSASRPQDRQFILSSKKLLLSDSGFYLCAWSVSFSGLGEKLFFGSGTQLSVL.

The CDR3 sequence: CASSLTPGLAVEQFF. CDR3 coding DNA: TGTGCCAGCAGCTTAACCCCGGGACTAGCGGTTGAGCAGTTCTTC. The rearrangement joins TRBV7-3 to TRBJ2-1, with 11 nucleotides matching TRBD2. The germline V gene encodes CDR1 SGHTA and CDR2 FQGTGA. Germline trimming cut 0 bases from V and 9 bases from J; bases unmatched to any gene: 4. The CDR3 length is 15 residues.

The rearrangement uses TRBV9 and TRBJ1-1, with a tentative D call TRBD1 (5 bases). The CDR3 runs 12 residues. Germline V gives CDR1 SGDLS, CDR2 YYNGEE. V was clipped by 4 bases and J by 10 bases, with 14 bases between them. DNA of the CDR3: TGTGCCAGCAGCCCCCAGGGTCCCCCAGCTTTCTTT. Translation: CASSPQGPPAFF.

This chain joins TRBV4-1 and TRBJ1-1, with 9 bases fitting TRBD1. Germline trimming cut 4 bases from V and 1 base from J; bases unmatched to any gene: 10. CDR1 MGHRA and CDR2 YSYEKL come from the germline V gene. This CDR3 is built from 17 residues. DNA for the CDR3: TGCGCCAGCAGCCGGGGACAGGGTCTCCCCGAGAACACTGAAGCTTTCTTT. This encodes CASSRGQGLPENTEAFF.

The table lists this clone with a count of one. The chain uses TRBV10-3 and TRBJ2-3; maybe TRBD1 (6 bases). Trimming pared 3 bases from V and 2 bases from J, leaving 21 bases between. The V gene's germline CDR1 is ENHRY and CDR2 SYGVKD. The CDR3 has 18 amino acids. CDR3 bases: TGTGCCATCAGTGACCAAGCGGACAGCGGCAAACACACAGATACGCAGTATTTT. Translation: CAISDQADSGKHTDTQYF.

The V gene is TRBV5-6, the J gene TRBJ2-7; the D call may be TRBD1 or TRBD2 (6 bases each). Trimming stripped 4 bases from V and 3 bases from J, with 17 bases between. Germline CDR1 and CDR2: SGHDT and YYEEEE. The CDR3 is 15 amino acids. The CDR3 loop reads CASSRGRRGVYEQYF. The DNA for the CDR3 is TGTGCCAGCAGCAGAGGACGGAGGGGGGTCTACGAGCAGTACTTC.

The rearrangement joins TRBV7-6 to TRBJ2-3; tentative D call: TRBD2 (5 bases). Germline loops: CDR1 SGHVS, CDR2 FNYEAQ. The CDR3 covers 15 residues. V dropped 2 bases and J dropped 6 bases, with 15 bases sitting between them. DNA for the CDR3: TGTGCCAGCAGCTTAAACGGGATCTCCCCGGATACGCAGTATTTT. It is translated as CASSLNGISPDTQYF.

This clone has a single count. The V gene is TRBV4-3, the J gene TRBJ1-1; TRBD1 is a possible D gene (5 bases). The length of the CDR3 is 14 residues. V lost 1 base to trimming and J lost 6 bases, with 12 bases between them. The germline V gene has CDR1 LGHNA and CDR2 YSLEER. CDR3 amino acids: CASSQGGPWAEAFF. The CDR3 DNA reads as TGCGCCAGCAGCCAAGGGGGCCCTTGGGCTGAAGCTTTCTTT.

The gene calls are TRBV7-9 and TRBJ2-3, with D hard to call. This CDR3 region has 15 residues. Between the trimmed V and J ends, which lost 7 bases and 4 bases, there was a span of 18 bases. Per germline, CDR1 SEHNR and CDR2 FQNEAQ (reference sequence). The CDR3 spells CASTPLPGYADTQYF. For the CDR3, the DNA is TGTGCCAGCACCCCCCTCCCAGGTTACGCAGATACGCAGTATTTT.